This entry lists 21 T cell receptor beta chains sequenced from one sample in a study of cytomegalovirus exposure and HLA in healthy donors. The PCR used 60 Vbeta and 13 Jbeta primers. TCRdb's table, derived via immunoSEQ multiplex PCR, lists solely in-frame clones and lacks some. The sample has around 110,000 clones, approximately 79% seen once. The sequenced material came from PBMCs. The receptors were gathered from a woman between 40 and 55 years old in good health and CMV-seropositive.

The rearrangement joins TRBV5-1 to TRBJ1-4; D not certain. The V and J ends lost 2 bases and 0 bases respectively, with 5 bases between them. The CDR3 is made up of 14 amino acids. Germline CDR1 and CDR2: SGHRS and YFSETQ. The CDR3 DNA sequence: TGCGCCAGCAGCTTTCAAACAACTAATGAAAAACTGTTTTTT. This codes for CASSFQTTNEKLFF.

CDR3 coding DNA: TGTGCCAGCAGTTCTCCTAGCGGGAGAGCCTACAATGAGCAGTTCTTC. Translation gives CASSSPSGRAYNEQFF. The chain carries TRBV27 and TRBJ2-1, with 10 bases matching TRBD2. J was trimmed by 2 bases and V by 4 bases; bases with no gene match: 5. The CDR3 contains 16 residues. Germline V gene sequence: CDR1 MNHEY, CDR2 SMNVEV (reference sequence).

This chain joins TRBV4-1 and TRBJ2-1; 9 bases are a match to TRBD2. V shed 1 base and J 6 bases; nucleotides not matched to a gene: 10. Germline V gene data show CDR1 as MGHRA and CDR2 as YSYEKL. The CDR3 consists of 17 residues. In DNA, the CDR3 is TGCGCCAGCAGCCAAGTGATCTTGGGGCGGGGGGGCAATGAGCAGTTCTTC. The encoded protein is CASSQVILGRGGNEQFF.

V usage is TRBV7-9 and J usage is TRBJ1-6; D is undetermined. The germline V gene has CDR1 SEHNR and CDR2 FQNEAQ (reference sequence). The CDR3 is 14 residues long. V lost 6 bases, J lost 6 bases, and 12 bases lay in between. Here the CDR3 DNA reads TGTGCCAGCAGTGAGAGCCAAACTAATTCACCCCTCCACTTT. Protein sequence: CASSESQTNSPLHF.

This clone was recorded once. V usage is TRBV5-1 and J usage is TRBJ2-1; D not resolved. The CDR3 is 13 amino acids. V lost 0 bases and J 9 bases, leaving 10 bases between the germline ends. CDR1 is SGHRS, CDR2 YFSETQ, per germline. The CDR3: CASSLGTVAEQFF. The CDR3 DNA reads TGCGCCAGCAGCTTGGGAACAGTCGCTGAGCAGTTCTTC.

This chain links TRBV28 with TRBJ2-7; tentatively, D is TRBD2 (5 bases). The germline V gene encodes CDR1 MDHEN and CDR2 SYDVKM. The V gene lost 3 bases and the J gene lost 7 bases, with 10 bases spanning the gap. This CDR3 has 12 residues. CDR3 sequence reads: CASSLEEREQYF. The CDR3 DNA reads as TGTGCCAGCAGTTTGGAGGAGCGGGAGCAGTACTTC.

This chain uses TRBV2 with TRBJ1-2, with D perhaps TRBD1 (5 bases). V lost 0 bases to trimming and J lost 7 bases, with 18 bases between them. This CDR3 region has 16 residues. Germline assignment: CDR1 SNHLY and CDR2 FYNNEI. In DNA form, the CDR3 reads TGTGCCAGCAGTGAAGCGTTAGCGGGCAGGGACCGTGGCTACACCTTC. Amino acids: CASSEALAGRDRGYTF.

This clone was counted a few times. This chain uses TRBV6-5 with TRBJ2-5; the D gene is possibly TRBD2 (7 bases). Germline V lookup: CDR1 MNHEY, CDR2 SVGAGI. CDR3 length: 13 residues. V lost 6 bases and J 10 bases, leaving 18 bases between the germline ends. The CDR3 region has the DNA TGTGCCAGCAGAGGGTCTAGCGGAGGGGGCCAGTACTTC. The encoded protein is CASRGSSGGGQYF.

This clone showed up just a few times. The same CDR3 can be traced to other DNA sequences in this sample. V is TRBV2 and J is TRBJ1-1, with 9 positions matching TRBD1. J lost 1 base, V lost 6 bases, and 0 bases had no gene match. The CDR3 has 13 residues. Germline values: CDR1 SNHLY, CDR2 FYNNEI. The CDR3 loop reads CASRGQGNTEAFF. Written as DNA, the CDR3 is TGTGCCAGCAGGGGACAGGGGAACACTGAAGCTTTCTTT.

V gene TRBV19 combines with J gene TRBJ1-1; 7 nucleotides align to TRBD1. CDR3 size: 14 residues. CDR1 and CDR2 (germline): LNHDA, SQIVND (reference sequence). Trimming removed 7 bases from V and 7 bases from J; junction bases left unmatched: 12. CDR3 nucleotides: TGTGCCAGTACCTCCTCAGGGGGGCTGGGTGAAGCTTTCTTT. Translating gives CASTSSGGLGEAFF. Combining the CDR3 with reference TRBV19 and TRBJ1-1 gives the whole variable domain DGGITQSPKYLFRKEGQNVTLSCEQNLNHDAMYWYRQDPGQGLRLIYYSQIVNDFQKGDIAEGYSVSREKKESFPLTVTSAQKNPTAFYLCASTSSGGLGEAFFGQGTRLTVV.

The DNA for the CDR3 is TGTGCCAGTAGTACCAGGGGGCCCGCGTATAATTCACCCCTCCACTTT. Protein product: CASSTRGPAYNSPLHF. This chain uses TRBV19 with TRBJ1-6; 8 nucleotides agree with TRBD1. Unmatched junction bases numbered 6, after V lost 4 bases and J lost 4 bases. This CDR3 has 16 residues. CDR1 and CDR2 (germline): LNHDA, SQIVND (reference sequence).

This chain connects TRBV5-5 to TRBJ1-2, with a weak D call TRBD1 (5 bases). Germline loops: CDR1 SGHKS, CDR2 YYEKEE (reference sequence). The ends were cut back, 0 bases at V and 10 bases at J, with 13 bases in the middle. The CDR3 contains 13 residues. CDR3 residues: CASSLVTDSAYTF. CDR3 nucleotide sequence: TGTGCCAGCAGCTTGGTTACCGACAGTGCCTACACCTTC.

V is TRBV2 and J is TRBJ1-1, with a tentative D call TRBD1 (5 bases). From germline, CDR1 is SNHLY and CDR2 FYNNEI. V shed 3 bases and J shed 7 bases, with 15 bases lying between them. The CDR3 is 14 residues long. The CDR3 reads CASSDLPPGGEAFF. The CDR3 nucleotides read TGTGCCAGCAGTGACCTCCCACCGGGGGGTGAAGCTTTCTTT.

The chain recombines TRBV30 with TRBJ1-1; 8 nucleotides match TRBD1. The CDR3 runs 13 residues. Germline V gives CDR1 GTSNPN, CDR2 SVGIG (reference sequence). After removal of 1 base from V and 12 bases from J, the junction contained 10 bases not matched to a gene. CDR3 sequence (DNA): TGTGCCTGGAGTGAGACAGGGGACCTTGGAACTTTCTTT. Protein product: CAWSETGDLGTFF. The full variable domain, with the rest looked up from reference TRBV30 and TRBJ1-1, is SQTIHQWPATLVQPVGSPLSLECTVEGTSNPNLYWYRQAAGRGLQLLFYSVGIGQISSEVPQNLSASRPQDRQFILSSKKLLLSDSGFYLCAWSETGDLGTFFGQGTRLTVV.

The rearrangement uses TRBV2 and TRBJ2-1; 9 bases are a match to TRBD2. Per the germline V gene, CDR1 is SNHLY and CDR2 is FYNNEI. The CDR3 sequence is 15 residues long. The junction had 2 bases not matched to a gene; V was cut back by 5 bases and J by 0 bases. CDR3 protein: CASSLAGSSYNEQFF. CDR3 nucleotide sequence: TGTGCCAGCAGTCTAGCGGGAAGCTCCTACAATGAGCAGTTCTTC. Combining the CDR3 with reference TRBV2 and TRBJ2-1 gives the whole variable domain EPEVTQTPSHQVTQMGQEVILRCVPISNHLYFYWYRQILGQKVEFLVSFYNNEISEKSEIFDDQFSVERPDGSNFTLKIRSTKLEDSAMYFCASSLAGSSYNEQFFGPGTRLTVL.

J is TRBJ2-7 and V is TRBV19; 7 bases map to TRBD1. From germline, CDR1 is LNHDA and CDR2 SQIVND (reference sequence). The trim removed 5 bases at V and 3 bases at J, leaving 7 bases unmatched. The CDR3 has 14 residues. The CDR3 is CASSLRQGFYEQYF. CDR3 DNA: TGTGCCAGTAGTCTGAGACAGGGTTTCTACGAGCAGTACTTC. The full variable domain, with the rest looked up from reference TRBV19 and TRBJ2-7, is DGGITQSPKYLFRKEGQNVTLSCEQNLNHDAMYWYRQDPGQGLRLIYYSQIVNDFQKGDIAEGYSVSREKKESFPLTVTSAQKNPTAFYLCASSLRQGFYEQYFGPGTRLTVT.

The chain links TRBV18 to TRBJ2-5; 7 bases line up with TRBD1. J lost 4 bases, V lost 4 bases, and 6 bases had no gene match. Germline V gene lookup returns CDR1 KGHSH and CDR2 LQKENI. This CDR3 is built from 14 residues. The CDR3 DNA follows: TGTGCCAGCTCACTACAGGGGCCCCCAGAGACCCAGTACTTC. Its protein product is CASSLQGPPETQYF. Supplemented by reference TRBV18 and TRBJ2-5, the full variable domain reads NAGVMQNPRHLVRRRGQEARLRCSPMKGHSHVYWYRQLPEEGLKFMVYLQKENIIDESGMPKERFSAEFPKEGPSILRIQQVVRGDSAAYFCASSLQGPPETQYFGPGTRLLVL.

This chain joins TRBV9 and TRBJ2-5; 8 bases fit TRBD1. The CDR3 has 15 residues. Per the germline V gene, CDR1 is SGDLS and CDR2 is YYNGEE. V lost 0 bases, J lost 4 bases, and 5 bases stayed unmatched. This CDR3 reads CASSVGGQVLETQYF. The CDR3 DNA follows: TGTGCCAGCAGCGTAGGGGGACAGGTCCTAGAGACCCAGTACTTC.

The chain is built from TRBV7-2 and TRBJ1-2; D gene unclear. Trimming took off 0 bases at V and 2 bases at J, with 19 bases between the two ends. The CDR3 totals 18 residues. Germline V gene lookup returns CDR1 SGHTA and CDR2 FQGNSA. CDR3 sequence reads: CASSLAVVAPVQNYGYTF. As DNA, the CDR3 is TGTGCCAGCAGCTTAGCAGTTGTGGCACCAGTCCAAAACTATGGCTACACCTTC.

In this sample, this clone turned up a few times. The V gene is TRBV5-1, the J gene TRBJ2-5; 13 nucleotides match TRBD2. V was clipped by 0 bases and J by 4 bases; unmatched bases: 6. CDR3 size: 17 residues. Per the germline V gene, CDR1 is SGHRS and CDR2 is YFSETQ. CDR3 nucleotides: TGCGCCAGCAGCTTGGGAACTAGCGGGGGGGCCCGAGAGACCCAGTACTTC. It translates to CASSLGTSGGARETQYF. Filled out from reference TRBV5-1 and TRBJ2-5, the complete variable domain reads KAGVTQTPRYLIKTRGQQVTLSCSPISGHRSVSWYQQTPGQGLQFLFEYFSETQRNKGNFPGRFSGRQFSNSRSEMNVSTLELGDSALYLCASSLGTSGGARETQYFGPGTRLLVL.

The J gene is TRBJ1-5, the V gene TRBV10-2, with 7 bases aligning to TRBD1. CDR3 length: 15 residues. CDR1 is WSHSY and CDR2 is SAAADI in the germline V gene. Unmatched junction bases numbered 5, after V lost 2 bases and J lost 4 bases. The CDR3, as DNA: TGCGCCAGCAGTGAGAGGGACAGCAGAAATCAGCCCCAGCATTTT. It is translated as CASSERDSRNQPQHF.